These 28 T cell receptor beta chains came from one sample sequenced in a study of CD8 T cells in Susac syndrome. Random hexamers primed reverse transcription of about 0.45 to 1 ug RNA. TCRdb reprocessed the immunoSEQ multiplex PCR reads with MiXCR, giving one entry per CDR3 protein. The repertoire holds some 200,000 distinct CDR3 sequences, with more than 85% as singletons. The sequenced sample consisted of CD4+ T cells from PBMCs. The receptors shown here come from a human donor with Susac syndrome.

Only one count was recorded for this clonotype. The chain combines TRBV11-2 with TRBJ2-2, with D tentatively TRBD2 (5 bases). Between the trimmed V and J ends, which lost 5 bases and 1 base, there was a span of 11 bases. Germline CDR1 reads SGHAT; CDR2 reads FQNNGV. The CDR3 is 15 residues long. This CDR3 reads CASSPADLNTGELFF. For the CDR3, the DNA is TGTGCCAGCAGCCCCGCGGACTTGAACACCGGGGAGCTGTTTTTT.

Here the CDR3 reads CASSEQGNYGYTF. The DNA of the CDR3 is TGTGCCAGCAGTGAACAGGGTAACTATGGCTACACCTTC. The chain has TRBV25-1 and TRBJ1-2; perhaps TRBD1 as D (5 bases). Trimming removed 2 bases at V and 1 base at J, with 5 bases between. From germline, CDR1 is MGHDK and CDR2 SYGVNS. CDR3 length equals 13 residues.

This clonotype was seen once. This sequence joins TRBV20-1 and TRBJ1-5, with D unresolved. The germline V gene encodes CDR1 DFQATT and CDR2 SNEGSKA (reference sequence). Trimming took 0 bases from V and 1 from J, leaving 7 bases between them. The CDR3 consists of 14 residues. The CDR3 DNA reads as TGCAGTGCTAGAGATGGGCAAAGCAATCAGCCCCAGCATTTT. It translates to CSARDGQSNQPQHF.

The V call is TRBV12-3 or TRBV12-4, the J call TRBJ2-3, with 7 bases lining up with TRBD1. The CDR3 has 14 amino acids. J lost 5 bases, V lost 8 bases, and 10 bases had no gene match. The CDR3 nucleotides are TGTGCCAGCTCCTATCTAGGGGGCGTAGATACGCAGTATTTT. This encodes CASSYLGGVDTQYF.

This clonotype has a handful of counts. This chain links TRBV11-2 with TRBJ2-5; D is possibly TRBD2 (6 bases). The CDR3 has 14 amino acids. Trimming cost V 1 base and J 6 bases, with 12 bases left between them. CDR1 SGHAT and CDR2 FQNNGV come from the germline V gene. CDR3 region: CASSLGGEKKTQYF. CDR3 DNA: TGTGCCAGCAGCTTAGGCGGGGAGAAGAAGACCCAGTACTTC.

CDR3 amino acids: CASSLGTGAAQPQHF. CDR3 nucleotide sequence: TGTGCCAGCAGCTTAGGGACAGGGGCTGCACAGCCCCAGCATTTT. The chain combines TRBV5-5 with TRBJ1-5; 10 positions match TRBD1. The germline V gene encodes CDR1 SGHKS and CDR2 YYEKEE (reference sequence). V gave up 2 bases and J gave up 7 bases; unmatched junction bases: 6. The CDR3 totals 15 residues.

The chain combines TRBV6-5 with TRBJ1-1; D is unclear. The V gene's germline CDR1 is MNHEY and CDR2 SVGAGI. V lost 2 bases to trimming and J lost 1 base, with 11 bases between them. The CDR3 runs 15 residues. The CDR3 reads CASSYHSGPNTEAFF. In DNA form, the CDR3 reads TGTGCCAGCAGTTACCATTCTGGGCCGAACACTGAAGCTTTCTTT.

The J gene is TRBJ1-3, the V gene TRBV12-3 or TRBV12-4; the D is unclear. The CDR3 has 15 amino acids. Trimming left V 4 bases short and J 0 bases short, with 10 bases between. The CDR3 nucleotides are TGTGCCAGCAGTTCAAGTACTTACTCTGGAAACACCATATATTTT. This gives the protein CASSSSTYSGNTIYF.

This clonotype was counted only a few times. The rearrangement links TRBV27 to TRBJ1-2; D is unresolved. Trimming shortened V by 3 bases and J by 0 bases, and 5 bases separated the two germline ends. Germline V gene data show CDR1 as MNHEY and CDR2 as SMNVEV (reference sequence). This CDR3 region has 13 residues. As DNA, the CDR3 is TGTGCCAGCAGTTTTCGAGCTAACTATGGCTACACCTTC. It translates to CASSFRANYGYTF.

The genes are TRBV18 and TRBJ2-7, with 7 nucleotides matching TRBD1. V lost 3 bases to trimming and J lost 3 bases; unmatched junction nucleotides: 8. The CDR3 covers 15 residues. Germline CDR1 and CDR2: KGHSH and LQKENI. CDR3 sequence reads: CASSPGSGGYYEQYF. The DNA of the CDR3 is TGTGCCAGCTCACCCGGTTCAGGGGGTTACTACGAGCAGTACTTC.

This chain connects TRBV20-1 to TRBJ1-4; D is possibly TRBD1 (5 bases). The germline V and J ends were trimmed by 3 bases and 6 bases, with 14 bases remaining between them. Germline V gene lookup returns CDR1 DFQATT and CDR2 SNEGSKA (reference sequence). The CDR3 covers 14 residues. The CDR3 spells CSASSREADEKLFF. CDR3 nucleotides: TGCAGTGCTAGTAGCAGGGAGGCTGATGAAAAACTGTTTTTT.

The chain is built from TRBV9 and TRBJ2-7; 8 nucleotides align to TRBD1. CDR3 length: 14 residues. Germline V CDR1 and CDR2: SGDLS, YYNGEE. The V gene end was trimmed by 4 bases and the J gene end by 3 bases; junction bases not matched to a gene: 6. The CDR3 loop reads CASSPMDRDYEQYF. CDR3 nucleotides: TGTGCCAGCAGCCCAATGGACAGGGACTACGAGCAGTACTTC.

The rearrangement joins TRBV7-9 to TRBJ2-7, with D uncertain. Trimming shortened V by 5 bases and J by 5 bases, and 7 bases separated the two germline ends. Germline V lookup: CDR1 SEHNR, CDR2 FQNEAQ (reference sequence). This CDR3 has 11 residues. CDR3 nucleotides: TGTGCCAGCAGCGACCTGGACGAGCAGTACTTC. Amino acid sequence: CASSDLDEQYF.

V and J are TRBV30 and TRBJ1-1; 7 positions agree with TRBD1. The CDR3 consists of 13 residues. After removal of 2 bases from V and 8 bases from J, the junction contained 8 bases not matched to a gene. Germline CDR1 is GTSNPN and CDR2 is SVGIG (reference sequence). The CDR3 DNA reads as TGTGCCTGGAGTCCGCGAGGGACAGCCGAAGCTTTCTTT. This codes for CAWSPRGTAEAFF.

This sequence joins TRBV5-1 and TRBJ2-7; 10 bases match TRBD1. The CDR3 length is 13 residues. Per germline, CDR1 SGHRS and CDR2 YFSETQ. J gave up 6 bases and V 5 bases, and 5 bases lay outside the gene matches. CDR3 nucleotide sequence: TGCGCCAGCAGGGAGAGACAGGGGGCCGAGCAGTACTTC. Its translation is CASRERQGAEQYF. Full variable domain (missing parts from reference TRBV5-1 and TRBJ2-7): KAGVTQTPRYLIKTRGQQVTLSCSPISGHRSVSWYQQTPGQGLQFLFEYFSETQRNKGNFPGRFSGRQFSNSRSEMNVSTLELGDSALYLCASRERQGAEQYFGPGTRLTVT.

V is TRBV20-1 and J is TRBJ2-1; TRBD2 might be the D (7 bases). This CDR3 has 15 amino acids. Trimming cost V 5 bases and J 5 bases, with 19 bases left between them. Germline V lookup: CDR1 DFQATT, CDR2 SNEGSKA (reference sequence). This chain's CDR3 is CSAPPGAGHHNEQFF. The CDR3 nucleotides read TGCAGTGCTCCTCCCGGAGCGGGACATCACAATGAGCAGTTCTTC.

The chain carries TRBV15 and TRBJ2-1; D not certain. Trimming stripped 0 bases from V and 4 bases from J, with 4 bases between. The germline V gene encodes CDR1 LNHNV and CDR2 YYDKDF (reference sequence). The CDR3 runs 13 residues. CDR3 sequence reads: CATSRDRYNEQFF. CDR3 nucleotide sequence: TGTGCCACCAGCAGAGATAGGTACAATGAGCAGTTCTTC.

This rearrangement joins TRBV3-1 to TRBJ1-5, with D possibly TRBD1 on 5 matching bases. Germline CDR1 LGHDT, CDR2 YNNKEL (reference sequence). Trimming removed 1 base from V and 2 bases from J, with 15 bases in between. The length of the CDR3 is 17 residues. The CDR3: CASSQGGAVRGNQPQHF. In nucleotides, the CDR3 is TGTGCCAGCAGCCAAGGCGGGGCTGTTCGTGGCAATCAGCCCCAGCATTTT. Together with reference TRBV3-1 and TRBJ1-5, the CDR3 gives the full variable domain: DTAVSQTPKYLVTQMGNDKSIKCEQNLGHDTMYWYKQDSKKFLKIMFSYNNKELIINETVPNRFSPKSPDKAHLNLHINSLELGDSAVYFCASSQGGAVRGNQPQHFGDGTRLSIL.

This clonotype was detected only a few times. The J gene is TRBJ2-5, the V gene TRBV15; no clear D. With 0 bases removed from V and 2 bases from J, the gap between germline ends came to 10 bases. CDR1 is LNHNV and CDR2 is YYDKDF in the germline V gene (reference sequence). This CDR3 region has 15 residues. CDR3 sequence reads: CATSRDYSRQETQYF. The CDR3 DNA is TGTGCCACCAGCAGAGATTATTCGAGGCAAGAGACCCAGTACTTC.

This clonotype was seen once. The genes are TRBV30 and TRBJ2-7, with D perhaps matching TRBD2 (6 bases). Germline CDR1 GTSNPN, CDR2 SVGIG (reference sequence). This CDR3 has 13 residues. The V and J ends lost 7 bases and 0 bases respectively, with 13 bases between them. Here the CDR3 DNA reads TGTGCCTACCGCCGGGGGAGCTCCTACGAGCAGTACTTC. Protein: CAYRRGSSYEQYF.

The DNA for the CDR3 is TGTGCCAGCAGCTCCCCGACAGGGGCGGGCGATGAGCAGTTCTTC. Protein: CASSSPTGAGDEQFF. The chain has TRBV5-4 and TRBJ2-1; TRBD1 agrees at 8 bases. The CDR3 length is 15 residues. V dropped 3 bases and J dropped 8; count of bases not matched to a gene: 10. In germline, CDR1 is SGHNT, CDR2 YYREEE (reference sequence).

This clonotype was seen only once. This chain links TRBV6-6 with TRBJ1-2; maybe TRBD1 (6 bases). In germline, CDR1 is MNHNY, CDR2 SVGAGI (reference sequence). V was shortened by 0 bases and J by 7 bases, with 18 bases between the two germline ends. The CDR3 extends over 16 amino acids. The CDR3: CASSYSSGGHLFGYTF. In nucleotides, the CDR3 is TGTGCCAGCAGTTACTCGTCCGGGGGCCACCTATTTGGCTACACCTTC.

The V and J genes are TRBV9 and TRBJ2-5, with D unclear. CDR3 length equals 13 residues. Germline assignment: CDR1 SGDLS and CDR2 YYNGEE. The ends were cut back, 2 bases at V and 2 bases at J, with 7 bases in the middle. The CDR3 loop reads CASSVSSQETQYF. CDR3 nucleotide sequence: TGTGCCAGCAGCGTCTCATCACAAGAGACCCAGTACTTC.

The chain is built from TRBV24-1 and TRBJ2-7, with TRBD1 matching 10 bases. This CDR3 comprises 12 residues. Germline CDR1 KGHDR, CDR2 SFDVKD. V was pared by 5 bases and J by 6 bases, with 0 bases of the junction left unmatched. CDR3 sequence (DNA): TGTGCCACCAGTGGGACAGGGGGCGAGCAGTACTTC. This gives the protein CATSGTGGEQYF.

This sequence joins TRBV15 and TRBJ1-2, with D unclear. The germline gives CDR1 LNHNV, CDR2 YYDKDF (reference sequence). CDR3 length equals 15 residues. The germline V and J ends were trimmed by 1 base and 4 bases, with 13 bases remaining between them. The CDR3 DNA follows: TGTGCCACCAGCAGAGGAGGGCGGATGGGCTATGGCTACACCTTC. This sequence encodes CATSRGGRMGYGYTF.

The CDR3 region is CASSQRDRGWGDSPLHF. In DNA, the CDR3 is TGTGCCAGCAGCCAACGGGACAGGGGTTGGGGAGATTCACCCCTCCACTTT. This chain links TRBV6-1 with TRBJ1-6, with TRBD1 identical over 10 bases. CDR3 length: 17 amino acids. The germline V gene has CDR1 MNHNS and CDR2 SASEGT. J gave up 8 bases and V 6 bases, and 13 bases lay outside the gene matches.

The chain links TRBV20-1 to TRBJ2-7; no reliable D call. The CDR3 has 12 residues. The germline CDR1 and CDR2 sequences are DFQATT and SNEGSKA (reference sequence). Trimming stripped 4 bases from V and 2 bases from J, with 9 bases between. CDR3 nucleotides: TGCAGTGCTATGACTGGCACCTACGAGCAGTACTTC. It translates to CSAMTGTYEQYF.

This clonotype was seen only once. The CDR3 reads CAWSILGGRTGPQHF. For the CDR3, the DNA is TGTGCCTGGAGTATCTTAGGGGGCCGTACAGGGCCCCAGCATTTT. The rearrangement uses TRBV30 and TRBJ1-5; 7 bases fit TRBD1. CDR3 length: 15 amino acids. The V segment lost 2 bases and the J segment 9 bases; nucleotides outside the gene matches: 13. Germline V gene lookup returns CDR1 GTSNPN and CDR2 SVGIG (reference sequence).